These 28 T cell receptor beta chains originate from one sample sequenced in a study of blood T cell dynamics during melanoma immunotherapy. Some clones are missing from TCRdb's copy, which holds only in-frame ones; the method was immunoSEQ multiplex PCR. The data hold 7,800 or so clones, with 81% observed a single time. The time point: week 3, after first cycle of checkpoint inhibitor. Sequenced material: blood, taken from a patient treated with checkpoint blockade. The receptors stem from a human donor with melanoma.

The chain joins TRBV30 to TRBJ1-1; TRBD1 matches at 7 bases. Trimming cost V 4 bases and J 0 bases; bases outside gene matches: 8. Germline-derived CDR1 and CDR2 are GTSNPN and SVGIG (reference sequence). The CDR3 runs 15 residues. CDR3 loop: CAWTLEGQMNTEAFF. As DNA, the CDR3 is TGTGCCTGGACATTAGAGGGACAGATGAACACTGAAGCTTTCTTT. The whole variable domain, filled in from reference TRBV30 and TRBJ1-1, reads SQTIHQWPATLVQPVGSPLSLECTVEGTSNPNLYWYRQAAGRGLQLLFYSVGIGQISSEVPQNLSASRPQDRQFILSSKKLLLSDSGFYLCAWTLEGQMNTEAFFGQGTRLTVV.

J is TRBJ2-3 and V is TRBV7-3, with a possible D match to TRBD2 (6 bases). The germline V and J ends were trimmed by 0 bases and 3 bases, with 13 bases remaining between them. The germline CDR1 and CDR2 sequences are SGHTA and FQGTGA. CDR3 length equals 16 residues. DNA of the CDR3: TGTGCCAGCAGCTTAACGGCCCTAGCGCCTACAGATACGCAGTATTTT. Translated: CASSLTALAPTDTQYF.

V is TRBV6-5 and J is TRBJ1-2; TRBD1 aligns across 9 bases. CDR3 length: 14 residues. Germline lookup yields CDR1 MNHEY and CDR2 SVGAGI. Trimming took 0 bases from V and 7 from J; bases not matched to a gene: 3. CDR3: CASSYSTGGAGYTF. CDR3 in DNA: TGTGCCAGCAGTTACTCCACAGGGGGCGCTGGCTACACCTTC.

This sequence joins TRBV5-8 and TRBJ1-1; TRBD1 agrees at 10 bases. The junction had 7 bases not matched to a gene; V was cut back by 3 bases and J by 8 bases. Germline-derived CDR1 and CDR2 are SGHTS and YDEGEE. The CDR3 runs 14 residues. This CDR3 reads CASSWGDRGLEAFF. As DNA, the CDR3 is TGTGCCAGCAGCTGGGGAGACAGGGGGCTCGAAGCTTTCTTT.

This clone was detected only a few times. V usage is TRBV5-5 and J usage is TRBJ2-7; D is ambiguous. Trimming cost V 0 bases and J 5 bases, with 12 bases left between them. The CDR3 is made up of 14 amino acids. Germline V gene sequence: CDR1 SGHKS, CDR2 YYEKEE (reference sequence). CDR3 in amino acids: CASSLALLPNEQYF. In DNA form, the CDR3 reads TGTGCCAGCAGCTTGGCTTTACTGCCTAACGAGCAGTACTTC.

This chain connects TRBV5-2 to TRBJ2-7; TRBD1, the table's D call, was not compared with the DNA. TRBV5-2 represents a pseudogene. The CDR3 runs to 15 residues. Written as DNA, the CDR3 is TGTGCCAGCAGCATCCGAGGACAGGGGGCCTACGAGCAGTACTTC. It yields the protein CASSIRGQGAYEQYF.

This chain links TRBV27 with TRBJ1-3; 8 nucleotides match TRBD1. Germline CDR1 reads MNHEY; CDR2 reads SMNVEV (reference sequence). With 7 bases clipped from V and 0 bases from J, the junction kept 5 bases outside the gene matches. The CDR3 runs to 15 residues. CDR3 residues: CASKVGQGSGNTIYF. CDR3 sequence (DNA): TGTGCCAGCAAAGTTGGACAGGGCTCTGGAAACACCATATATTTT.

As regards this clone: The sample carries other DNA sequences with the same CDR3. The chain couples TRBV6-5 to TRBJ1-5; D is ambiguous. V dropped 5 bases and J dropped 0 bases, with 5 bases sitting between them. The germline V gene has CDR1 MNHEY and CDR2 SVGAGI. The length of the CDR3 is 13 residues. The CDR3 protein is CASSTYSNQPQHF. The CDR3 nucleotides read TGTGCCAGCAGTACCTATAGCAATCAGCCCCAGCATTTT.

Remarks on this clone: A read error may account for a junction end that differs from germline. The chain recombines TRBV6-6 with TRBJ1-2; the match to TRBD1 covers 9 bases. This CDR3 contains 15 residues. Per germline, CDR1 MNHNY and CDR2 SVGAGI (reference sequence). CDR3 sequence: CAISESLQGAQGYTF. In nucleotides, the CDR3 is TGTGCCATCAGTGAGTCCCTACAGGGGGCGCAGGGCTACACCTTC.

The CDR3 coding sequence is TGTGCCAGCAGCTCAACAGGGGAGTGGGTGACTTTTGAAGCTTTCTTT. This encodes CASSSTGEWVTFEAFF. The chain joins TRBV13 to TRBJ1-1; 7 bases match TRBD1. Germline assignment: CDR1 PRHDT and CDR2 FYEKMQ (reference sequence). V lost 4 bases and J lost 7; bases outside the gene matches: 15. This CDR3 region has 16 residues.

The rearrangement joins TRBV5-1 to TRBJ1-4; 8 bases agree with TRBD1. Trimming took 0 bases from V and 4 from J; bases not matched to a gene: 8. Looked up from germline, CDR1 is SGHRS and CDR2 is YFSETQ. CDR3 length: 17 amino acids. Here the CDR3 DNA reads TGCGCCAGCAGCTTGGCTGGACAGGGACCCTATAATGAAAAACTGTTTTTT. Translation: CASSLAGQGPYNEKLFF.

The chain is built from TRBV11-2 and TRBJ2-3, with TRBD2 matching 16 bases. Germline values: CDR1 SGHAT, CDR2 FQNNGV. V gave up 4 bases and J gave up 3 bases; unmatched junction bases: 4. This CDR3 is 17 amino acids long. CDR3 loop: CASSSGTSGGATDTQYF. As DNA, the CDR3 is TGTGCCAGCAGCTCAGGGACTAGCGGGGGGGCAACAGATACGCAGTATTTT.

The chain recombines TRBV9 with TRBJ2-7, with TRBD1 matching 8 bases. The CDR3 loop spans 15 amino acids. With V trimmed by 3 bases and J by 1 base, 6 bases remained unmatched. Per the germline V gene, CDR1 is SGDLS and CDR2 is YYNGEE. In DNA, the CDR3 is TGTGCCAGCAGCGCGAGGACAGGGAGATCCTACGAGCAGTACTTC. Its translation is CASSARTGRSYEQYF.

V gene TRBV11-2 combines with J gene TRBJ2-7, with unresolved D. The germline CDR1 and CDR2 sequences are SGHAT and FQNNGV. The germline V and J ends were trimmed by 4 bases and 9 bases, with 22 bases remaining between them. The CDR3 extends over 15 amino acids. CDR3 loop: CASSSVRRRPMGQYF. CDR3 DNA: TGTGCCAGCAGCTCCGTTCGCAGACGGCCGATGGGGCAGTACTTC.

CDR3 nucleotide sequence: TGCGCCAGCAGTGGGACCGGGACAGGGAACACTGAAGCTTTCTTT. As protein: CASSGTGTGNTEAFF. The chain employs TRBV10-1 and TRBJ1-1; 8 bases match TRBD1. Per the germline V gene, CDR1 is WNHNN and CDR2 is SYGVQD (reference sequence). CDR3 size: 15 residues. V lost 4 bases, J lost 1 base, and 5 bases stayed unmatched.

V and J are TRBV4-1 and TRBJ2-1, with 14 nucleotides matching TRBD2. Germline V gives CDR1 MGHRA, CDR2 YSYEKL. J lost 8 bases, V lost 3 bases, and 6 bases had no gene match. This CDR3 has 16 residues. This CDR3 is CASSHRLAGGSDEQFF. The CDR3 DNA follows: TGCGCCAGCAGCCACCGACTAGCGGGGGGGAGCGATGAGCAGTTCTTC.

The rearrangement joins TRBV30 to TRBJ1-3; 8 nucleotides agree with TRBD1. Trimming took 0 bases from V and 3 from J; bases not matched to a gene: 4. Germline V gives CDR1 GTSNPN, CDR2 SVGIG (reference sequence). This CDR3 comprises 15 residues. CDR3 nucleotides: TGTGCCTGGAGTGTATCAGGGGGCCGTGGAAACACCATATATTTT. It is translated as CAWSVSGGRGNTIYF.

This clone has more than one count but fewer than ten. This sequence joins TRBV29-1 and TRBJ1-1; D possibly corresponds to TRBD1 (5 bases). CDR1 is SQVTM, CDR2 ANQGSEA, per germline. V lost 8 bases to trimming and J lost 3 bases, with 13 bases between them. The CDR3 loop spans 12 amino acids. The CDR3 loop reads CSPREVDTEAFF. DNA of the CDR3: TGCAGCCCCAGGGAGGTGGACACTGAAGCTTTCTTT.

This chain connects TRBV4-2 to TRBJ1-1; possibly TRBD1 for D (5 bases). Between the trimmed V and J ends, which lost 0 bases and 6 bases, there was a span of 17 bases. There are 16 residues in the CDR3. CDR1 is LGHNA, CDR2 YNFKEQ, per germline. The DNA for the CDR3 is TGTGCCAGCAGCCAAGATGTGGGGCTAAGAATGGCTGAAGCTTTCTTT. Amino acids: CASSQDVGLRMAEAFF.

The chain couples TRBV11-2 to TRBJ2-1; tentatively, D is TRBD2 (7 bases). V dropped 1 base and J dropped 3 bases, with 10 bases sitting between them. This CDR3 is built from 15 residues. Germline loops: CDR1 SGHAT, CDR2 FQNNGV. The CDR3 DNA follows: TGTGCCAGCAGCTTAGCGGGGGGCCACTACAATGAGCAGTTCTTC. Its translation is CASSLAGGHYNEQFF.

The DNA for the CDR3 is TGCGCCAGCAGCTACCAGGGGGACAACTCCTACGAGCAGTACTTC. Protein sequence: CASSYQGDNSYEQYF. V and J are TRBV5-1 and TRBJ2-7, with 7 bases identical to TRBD1. The V and J ends lost 3 bases and 0 bases, in that order; junction bases with no gene match: 6. The germline V gene has CDR1 SGHRS and CDR2 YFSETQ. The CDR3 has 15 amino acids.

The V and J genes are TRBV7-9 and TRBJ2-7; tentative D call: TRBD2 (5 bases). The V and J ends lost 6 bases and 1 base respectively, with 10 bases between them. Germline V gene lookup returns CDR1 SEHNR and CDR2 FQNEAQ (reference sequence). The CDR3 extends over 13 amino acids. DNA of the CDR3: TGTGCCAGCAGACCCGGGGATTCCTACGAGCAGTACTTC. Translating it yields CASRPGDSYEQYF.

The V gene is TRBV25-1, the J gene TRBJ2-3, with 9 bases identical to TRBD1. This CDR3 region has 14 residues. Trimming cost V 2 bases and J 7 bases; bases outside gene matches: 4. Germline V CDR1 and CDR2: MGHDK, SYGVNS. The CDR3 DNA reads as TGTGCCAGCAGTGAAGGGACAGGGAACCATACGCAGTATTTT. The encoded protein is CASSEGTGNHTQYF.

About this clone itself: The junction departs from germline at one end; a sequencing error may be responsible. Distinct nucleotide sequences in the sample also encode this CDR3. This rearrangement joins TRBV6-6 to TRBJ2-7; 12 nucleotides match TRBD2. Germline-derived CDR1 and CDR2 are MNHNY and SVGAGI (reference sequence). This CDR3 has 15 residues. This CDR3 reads CASSNGLAGSHEQYF. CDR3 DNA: TGCGCCAGCTCCAACGGACTAGCGGGGAGCCACGAGCAGTACTTC.

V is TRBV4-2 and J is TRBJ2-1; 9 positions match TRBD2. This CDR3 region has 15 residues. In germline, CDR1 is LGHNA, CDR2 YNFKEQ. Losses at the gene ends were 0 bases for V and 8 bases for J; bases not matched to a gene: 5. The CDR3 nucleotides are TGTGCCAGCAGCCAAGATAGCGGGGGAATCGATGAGCAGTTCTTC. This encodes CASSQDSGGIDEQFF.

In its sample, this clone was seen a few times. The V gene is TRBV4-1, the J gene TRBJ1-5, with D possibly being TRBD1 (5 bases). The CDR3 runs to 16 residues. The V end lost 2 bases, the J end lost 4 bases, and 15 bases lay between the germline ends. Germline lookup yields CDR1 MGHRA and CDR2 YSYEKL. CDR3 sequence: CASSQLYRRDNQPQHF. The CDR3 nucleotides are TGCGCCAGCAGCCAACTTTACAGGAGAGATAATCAGCCCCAGCATTTT.

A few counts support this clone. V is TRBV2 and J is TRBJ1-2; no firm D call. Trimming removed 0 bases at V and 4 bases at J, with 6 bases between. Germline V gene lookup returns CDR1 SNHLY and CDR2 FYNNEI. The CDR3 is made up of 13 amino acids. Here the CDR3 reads CASSEAGSYGYTF. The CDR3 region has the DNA TGTGCCAGCAGTGAAGCGGGAAGCTATGGCTACACCTTC.

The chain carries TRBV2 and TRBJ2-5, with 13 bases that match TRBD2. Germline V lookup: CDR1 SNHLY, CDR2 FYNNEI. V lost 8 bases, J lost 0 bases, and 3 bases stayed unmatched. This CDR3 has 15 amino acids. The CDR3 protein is CASAGLAGDQETQYF. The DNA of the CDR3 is TGTGCCAGCGCAGGACTAGCGGGGGACCAAGAGACCCAGTACTTC.